Sequencing of this T cell receptor beta chain was carried out in a study of blood T cells in healthy people across ages. The overall study: The template switching approach captured approximately one barcoded beta molecule for every two T cells. Study results and caveats: Without sorted subsets, naive and antigen-experienced compartments could not be conclusively compared.

With 5 bases removed from V and 6 bases from J, the gap between germline ends came to 13 bases. This CDR3 spans 14 amino acids. Germline V gene data show CDR1 as MDHEN and CDR2 as SYDVKM. Each sample had at least 6.5 million PBMCs isolated. This clonotype has a handful of counts. Its antigen is unidentified. A second PCR, run for roughly 7 to 11 cycles, used a sample-barcoded 5' primer plus a J-beta primer mix. Via MiXCR, TCRdb re-called the 5' RACE reads, giving one row per CDR3 protein. The sample has under 1,000,000 distinct CDR3 sequences; 46% are singletons. The J gene is TRBJ2-2, the V gene TRBV28; D not resolved. Sequences were obtained from blood. The TCR originated in an elderly man in good health. The CDR3 DNA is TGTGCCAGCAGTCTCCGACCCCGTTCCGGGGAGCTGTTTTTT. It specifies CASSLRPRSGELFF.